A selection of T cell receptor beta chains follows, all from one sample in a study of shared clonotypes between healthy human individuals. The table came from immunoSEQ multiplex PCR; TCRdb's copy has only in-frame clones and leaves some out. The repertoire holds about 2.2 million clones, with 90% to 95% as singletons. Sequencing input: naive CD8+ T cells from PBMCs. These receptors were obtained from a man aged 18 to 30 in good health. Some clones in this sample may be carry-over from other donors' samples. CDR3s include the opening cysteine and the closing phenylalanine or tryptophan. Fields, in order: CDR3 length, D gene, clone size, V gene, J gene, CDR3 DNA, CDR3 protein. A D gene is named only where the DNA matches it firmly. Only part of the rows carry a size: once, few, many, or a class if the clone is expanded.

16,.,.,TRBV19,TRBJ1-1,TGTGCCAGTAGTATAGGGGGAAGCGGGGGCAAACCTGAAGCTTTCTTT,CASSIGGSGGKPEAFF
11,.,.,TRBV5-8,TRBJ1-4,TGTGCCAGCAGCTTGGGATGGACAACGTTTTTT,CASSLGWTTFF
16,TRBD1,.,TRBV6-1,TRBJ2-2,TGTGCCAGCAGTGAATTGATGACAGGGTTCACCGGGGAGCTGTTTTTT,CASSELMTGFTGELFF
15,TRBD2,.,TRBV9,TRBJ2-4,TGTGCCAGCAGCGCCGGGACTAGCGGCCGTAACATTCAGTACTTC,CASSAGTSGRNIQYF
16,TRBD1,.,TRBV19,TRBJ1-1,TGTGCCAGTAGTGCAAGCCCGGGACAGGGACTAGTTGAAGCTTTCTTT,CASSASPGQGLVEAFF
18,TRBD2,.,TRBV7-9,TRBJ2-1,TGTGCCAGCAGCCCAGGGACTAGCGGGAGGGCTGGGCACAATGAGCAGTTCTTC,CASSPGTSGRAGHNEQFF
15,.,.,TRBV9,TRBJ2-5,TGTGCCAGCAGCGACCCCGGACTGGAAATAGAGACCCAGTACTTC,CASSDPGLEIETQYF
15,.,.,TRBV6-5,TRBJ2-2,TGTGCCAGCACAGCAGGGCCAGTTTACACCGGGGAGCTGTTTTTT,CASTAGPVYTGELFF
15,TRBD1,once,TRBV7-9,TRBJ2-1,TGTGCCAGCAGCCCGGGGGACAGGGCATACAATGAGCAGTTCTTC,CASSPGDRAYNEQFF
13,.,.,TRBV15,TRBJ1-5,TGTGCCACCAGCAGAGGAAGCAATCAGCCCCAGCATTTT,CATSRGSNQPQHF
13,.,.,TRBV19,TRBJ2-7,TGTGCCAGTAGTATAGGGCCAGCCTACGAGCAGTACTTC,CASSIGPAYEQYF
16,.,.,TRBV4-3,TRBJ1-3,TGCGCCAGCAGCCAAGATTTAAGGGGTCCTGGAAACACCATATATTTT,CASSQDLRGPGNTIYF
13,TRBD2,.,TRBV30,TRBJ2-3,TGTGCCCGGACTAGCGGAACCTTAGATACGCAGTATTTT,CARTSGTLDTQYF
14,.,.,TRBV28,TRBJ2-5,TGTGCCAGCAGCCTCCCAGGGATCCAAGAGACCCAGTACTTC,CASSLPGIQETQYF